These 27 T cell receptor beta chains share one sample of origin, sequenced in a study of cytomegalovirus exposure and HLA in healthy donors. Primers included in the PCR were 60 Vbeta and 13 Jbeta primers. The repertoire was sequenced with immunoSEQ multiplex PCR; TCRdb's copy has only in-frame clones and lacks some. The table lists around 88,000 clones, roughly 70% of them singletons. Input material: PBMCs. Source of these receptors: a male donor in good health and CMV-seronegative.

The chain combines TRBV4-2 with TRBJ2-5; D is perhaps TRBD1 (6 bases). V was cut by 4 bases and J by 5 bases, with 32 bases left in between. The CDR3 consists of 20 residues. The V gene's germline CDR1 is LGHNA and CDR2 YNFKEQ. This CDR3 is CASSRVNPGARNLNLETQYF. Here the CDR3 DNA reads TGTGCCAGCAGCCGGGTTAATCCAGGGGCTAGAAACCTAAACCTGGAGACCCAGTACTTC.

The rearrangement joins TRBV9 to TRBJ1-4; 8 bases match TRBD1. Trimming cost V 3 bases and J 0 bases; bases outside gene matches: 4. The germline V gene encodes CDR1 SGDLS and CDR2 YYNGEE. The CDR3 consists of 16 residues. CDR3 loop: CASSETGDTTNEKLFF. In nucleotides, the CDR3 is TGTGCCAGCAGCGAGACAGGGGATACAACTAATGAAAAACTGTTTTTT.

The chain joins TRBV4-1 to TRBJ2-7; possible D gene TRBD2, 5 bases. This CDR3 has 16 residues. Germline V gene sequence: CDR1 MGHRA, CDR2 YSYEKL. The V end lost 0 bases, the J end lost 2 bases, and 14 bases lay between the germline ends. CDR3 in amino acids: CASSQDGGRSPYEQYF. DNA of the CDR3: TGCGCCAGCAGCCAAGACGGAGGCCGCTCCCCCTACGAGCAGTACTTC.

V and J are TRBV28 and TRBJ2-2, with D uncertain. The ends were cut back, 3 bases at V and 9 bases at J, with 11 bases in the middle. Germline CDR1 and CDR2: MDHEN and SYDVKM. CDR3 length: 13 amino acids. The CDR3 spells CASSFVNIRELFF. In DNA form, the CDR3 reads TGTGCCAGCAGTTTCGTAAACATTCGGGAGCTGTTTTTT.

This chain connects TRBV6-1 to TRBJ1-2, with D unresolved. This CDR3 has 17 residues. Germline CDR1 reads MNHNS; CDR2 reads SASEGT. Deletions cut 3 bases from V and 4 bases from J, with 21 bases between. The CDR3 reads CASSDRSSSISSYGYTF. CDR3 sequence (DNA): TGTGCCAGCAGTGATAGATCAAGCTCTATTTCCTCCTATGGCTACACCTTC.

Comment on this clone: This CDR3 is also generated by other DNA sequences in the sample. The CDR3 here is CASSPQGNTEAFF. In DNA form, the CDR3 reads TGTGCCAGCAGTCCCCAGGGGAATACTGAAGCTTTCTTT. This chain links TRBV6-6 with TRBJ1-1; the D gene is possibly TRBD1 (6 bases). The CDR3 sequence is 13 residues long. Germline-derived CDR1 and CDR2 are MNHNY and SVGAGI (reference sequence). V lost 5 bases and J 5 bases, leaving 12 bases between the germline ends.

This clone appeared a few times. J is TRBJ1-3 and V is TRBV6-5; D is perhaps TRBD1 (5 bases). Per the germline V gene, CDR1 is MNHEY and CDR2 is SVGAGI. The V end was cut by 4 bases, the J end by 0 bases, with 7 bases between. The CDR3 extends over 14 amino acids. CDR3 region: CASSWGRSGNTIYF. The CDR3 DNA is TGTGCCAGCAGTTGGGGCCGCTCTGGAAACACCATATATTTT.

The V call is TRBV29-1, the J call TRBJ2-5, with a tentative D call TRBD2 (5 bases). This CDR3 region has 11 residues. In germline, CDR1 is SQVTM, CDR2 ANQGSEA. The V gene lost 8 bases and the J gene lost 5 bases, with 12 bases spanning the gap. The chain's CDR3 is CSPGNGETQYF. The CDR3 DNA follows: TGCAGCCCGGGAAACGGGGAGACCCAGTACTTC.

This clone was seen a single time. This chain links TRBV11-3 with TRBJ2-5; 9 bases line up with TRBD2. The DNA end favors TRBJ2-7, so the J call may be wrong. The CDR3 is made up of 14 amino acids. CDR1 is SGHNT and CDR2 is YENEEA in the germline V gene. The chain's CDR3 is CASSFRTSEYEQYF. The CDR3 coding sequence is TGTGCCAGCAGCTTTCGGACTAGCGAATACGAGCAGTACTTC.

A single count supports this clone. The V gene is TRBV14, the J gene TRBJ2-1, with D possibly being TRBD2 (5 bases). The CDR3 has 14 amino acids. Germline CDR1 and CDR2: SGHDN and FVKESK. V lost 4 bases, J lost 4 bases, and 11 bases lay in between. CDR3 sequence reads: CASSRGLTYNEQFF. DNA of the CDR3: TGTGCCAGCAGCCGCGGACTGACTTACAATGAGCAGTTCTTC.

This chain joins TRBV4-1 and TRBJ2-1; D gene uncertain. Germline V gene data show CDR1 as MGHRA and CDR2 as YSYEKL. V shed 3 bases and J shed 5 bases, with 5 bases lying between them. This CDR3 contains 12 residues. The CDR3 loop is CASSHTDNEQFF. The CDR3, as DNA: TGCGCCAGCAGCCACACGGACAATGAGCAGTTCTTC.

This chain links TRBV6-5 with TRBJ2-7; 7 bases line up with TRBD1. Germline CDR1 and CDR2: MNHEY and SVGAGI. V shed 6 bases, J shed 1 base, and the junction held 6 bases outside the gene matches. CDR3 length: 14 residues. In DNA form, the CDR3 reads TGTGCCAGCAGGCGACAGGGCGCTTCCTACGAGCAGTACTTC. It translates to CASRRQGASYEQYF.

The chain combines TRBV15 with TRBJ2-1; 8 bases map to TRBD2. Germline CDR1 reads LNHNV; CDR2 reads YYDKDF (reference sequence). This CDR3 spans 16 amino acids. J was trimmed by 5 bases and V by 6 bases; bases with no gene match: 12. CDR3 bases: TGTGCCACCAGTCTGACCACGGGACTAGGGGACAATGAGCAGTTCTTC. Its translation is CATSLTTGLGDNEQFF.

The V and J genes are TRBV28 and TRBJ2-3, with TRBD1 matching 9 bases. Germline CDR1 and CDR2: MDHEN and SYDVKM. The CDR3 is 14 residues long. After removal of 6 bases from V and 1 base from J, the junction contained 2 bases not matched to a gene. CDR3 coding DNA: TGTGCCAGCAGGAGGACAGGGGGCACAGATACGCAGTATTTT. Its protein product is CASRRTGGTDTQYF.

The CDR3 DNA sequence: TGCGCCAGCAGCTTGTCTAGCGGGAGTTTAAATGAGCAGTTCTTC. Amino acid sequence: CASSLSSGSLNEQFF. The chain uses TRBV5-1 and TRBJ2-1; 10 bases fit TRBD2. The junction had 5 bases not matched to a gene; V was cut back by 1 base and J by 7 bases. From germline, CDR1 is SGHRS and CDR2 YFSETQ. The CDR3 length is 15 residues.

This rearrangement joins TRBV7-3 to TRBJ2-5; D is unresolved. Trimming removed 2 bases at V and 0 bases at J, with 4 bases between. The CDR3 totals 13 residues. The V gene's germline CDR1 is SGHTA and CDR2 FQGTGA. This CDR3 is CASSLFNQETQYF. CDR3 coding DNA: TGTGCCAGCAGCTTATTCAACCAAGAGACCCAGTACTTC.

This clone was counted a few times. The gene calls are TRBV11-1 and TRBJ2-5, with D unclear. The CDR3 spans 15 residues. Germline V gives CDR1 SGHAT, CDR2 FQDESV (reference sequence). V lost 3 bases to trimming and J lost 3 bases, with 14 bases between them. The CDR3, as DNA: TGTGCCAGCAGCTTTGGCCACGCCATCAAAGAGACCCAGTACTTC. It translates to CASSFGHAIKETQYF. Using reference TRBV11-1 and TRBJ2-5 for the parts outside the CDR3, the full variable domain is EAEVAQSPRYKITEKSQAVAFWCDPISGHATLYWYRQILGQGPELLVQFQDESVVDDSQLPKDRFSAERLKGVDSTLKIQPAELGDSAMYLCASSFGHAIKETQYFGPGTRLLVL.

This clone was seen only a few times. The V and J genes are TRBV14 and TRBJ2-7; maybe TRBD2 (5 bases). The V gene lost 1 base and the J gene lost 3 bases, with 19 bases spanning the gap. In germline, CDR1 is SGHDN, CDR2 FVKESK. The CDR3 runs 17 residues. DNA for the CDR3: TGTGCCAGCAGCCAAGTACATTCCAGCTGGGGAGTCTACGAGCAGTACTTC. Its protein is CASSQVHSSWGVYEQYF.

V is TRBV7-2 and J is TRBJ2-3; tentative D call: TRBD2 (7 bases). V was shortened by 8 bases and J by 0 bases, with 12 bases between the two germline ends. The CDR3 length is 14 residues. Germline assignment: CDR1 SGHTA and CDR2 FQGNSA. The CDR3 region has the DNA TGTGCCAGCGTGGGGGGGGCTAGCACAGATACGCAGTATTTT. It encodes CASVGGASTDTQYF. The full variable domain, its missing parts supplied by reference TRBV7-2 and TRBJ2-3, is GAGVSQSPSNKVTEKGKDVELRCDPISGHTALYWYRQSLGQGLEFLIYFQGNSAPDKSGLPSDRFSAERTGGSVSTLTIQRTQQEDSAVYLCASVGGASTDTQYFGPGTRLTVL.

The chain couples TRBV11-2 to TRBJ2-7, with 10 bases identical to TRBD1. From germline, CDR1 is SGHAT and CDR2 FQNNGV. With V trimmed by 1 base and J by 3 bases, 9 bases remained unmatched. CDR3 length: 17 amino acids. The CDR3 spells CASSLGRGQGRLYEQYF. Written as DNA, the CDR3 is TGTGCCAGCAGCTTAGGGAGGGGACAGGGGAGGCTCTACGAGCAGTACTTC.

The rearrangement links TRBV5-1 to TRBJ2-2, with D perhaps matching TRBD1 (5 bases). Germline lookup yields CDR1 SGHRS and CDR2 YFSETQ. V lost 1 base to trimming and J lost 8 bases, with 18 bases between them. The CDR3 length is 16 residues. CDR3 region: CASSLWGRTQVGELFF. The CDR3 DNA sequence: TGCGCCAGCAGCTTGTGGGGCAGGACCCAAGTTGGGGAGCTGTTTTTT.

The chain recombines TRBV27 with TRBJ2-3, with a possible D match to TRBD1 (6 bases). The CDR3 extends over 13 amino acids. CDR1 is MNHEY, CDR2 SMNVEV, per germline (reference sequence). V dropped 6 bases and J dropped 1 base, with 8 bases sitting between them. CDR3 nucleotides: TGTGCCAGCAGGACAGGCGGCACAGATACGCAGTATTTT. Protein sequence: CASRTGGTDTQYF.

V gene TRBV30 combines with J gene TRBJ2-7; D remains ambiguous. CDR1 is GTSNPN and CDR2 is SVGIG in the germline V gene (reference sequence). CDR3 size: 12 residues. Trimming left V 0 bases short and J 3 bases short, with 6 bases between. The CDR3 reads CAWSVSFYEQYF. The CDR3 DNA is TGTGCCTGGAGTGTGTCCTTCTACGAGCAGTACTTC.

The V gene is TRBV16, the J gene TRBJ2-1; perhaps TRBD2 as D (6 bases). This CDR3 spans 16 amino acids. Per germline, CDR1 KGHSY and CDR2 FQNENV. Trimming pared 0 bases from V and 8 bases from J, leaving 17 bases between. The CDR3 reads CASSQSGGALGDEQFF. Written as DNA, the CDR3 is TGTGCCAGCAGCCAATCGGGGGGAGCTTTGGGCGATGAGCAGTTCTTC.

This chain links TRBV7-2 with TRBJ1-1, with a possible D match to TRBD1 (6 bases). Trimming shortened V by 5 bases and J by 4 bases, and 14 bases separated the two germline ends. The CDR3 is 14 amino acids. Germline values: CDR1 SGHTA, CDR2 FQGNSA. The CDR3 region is CASSPQGTLTEAFF. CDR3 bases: TGTGCCAGCAGCCCCCAGGGGACCCTCACTGAAGCTTTCTTT.

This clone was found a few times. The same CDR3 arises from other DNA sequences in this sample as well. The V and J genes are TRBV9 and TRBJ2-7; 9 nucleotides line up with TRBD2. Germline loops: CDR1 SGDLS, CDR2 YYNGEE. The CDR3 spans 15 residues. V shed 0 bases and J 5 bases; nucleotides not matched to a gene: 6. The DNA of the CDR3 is TGTGCCAGCAGCGTAGCTAGCGGGACTGGAAACGAGCAGTACTTC. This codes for CASSVASGTGNEQYF. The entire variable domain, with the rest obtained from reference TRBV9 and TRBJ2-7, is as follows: DSGVTQTPKHLITATGQRVTLRCSPRSGDLSVYWYQQSLDQGLQFLIQYYNGEERAKGNILERFSAQQFPDLHSELNLSSLELGDSALYFCASSVASGTGNEQYFGPGTRLTVT.

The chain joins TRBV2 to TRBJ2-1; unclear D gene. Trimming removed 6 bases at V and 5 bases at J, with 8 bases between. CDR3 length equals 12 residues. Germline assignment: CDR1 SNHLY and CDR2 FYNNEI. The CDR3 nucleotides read TGTGCCAGCAGGCAGTCCAACAATGAGCAGTTCTTC. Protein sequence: CASRQSNNEQFF.